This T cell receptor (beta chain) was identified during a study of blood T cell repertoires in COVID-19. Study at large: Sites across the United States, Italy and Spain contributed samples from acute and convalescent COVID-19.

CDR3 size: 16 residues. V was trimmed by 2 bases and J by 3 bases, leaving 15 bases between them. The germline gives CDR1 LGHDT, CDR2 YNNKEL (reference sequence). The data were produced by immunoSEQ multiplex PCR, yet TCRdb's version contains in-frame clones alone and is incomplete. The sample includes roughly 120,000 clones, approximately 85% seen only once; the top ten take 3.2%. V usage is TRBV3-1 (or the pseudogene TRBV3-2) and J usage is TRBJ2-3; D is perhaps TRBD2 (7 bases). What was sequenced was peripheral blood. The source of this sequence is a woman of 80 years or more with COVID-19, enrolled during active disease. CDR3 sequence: CASSQKGGRGTDTQYF. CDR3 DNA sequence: TGTGCCAGCAGCCAAAAGGGGGGGAGAGGAACAGATACGCAGTATTTT.